Ten or more counts support the clone carrying this TCR beta chain. Germline CDR1 SQVTM, CDR2 ANQGSEA. V dropped 6 bases and J dropped 4; count of bases not matched to a gene: 8. This CDR3 spans 14 amino acids. TCRdb recomputed calls from the RT-PCR reads with MiXCR, one row per CDR3 protein. The table lists about 680,000 distinct CDR3 sequences, over 12% of them singletons. The TCR sequence derives from a female donor in good health, serving as a healthy control. The rearrangement links TRBV29-1 to TRBJ1-4, with 7 bases fitting TRBD1. Sample: memory CD4+ T cells from blood. CDR3 in DNA: TGCAGCGTGCGACCGGGACAGAATAATGAAAAACTGTTTTTT. It translates to CSVRPGQNNEKLFF.